These 26 T cell receptor beta chains were sequenced from one sample in a study of cytomegalovirus exposure and HLA in healthy donors. PCR used 60 Vbeta primers and 13 Jbeta primers. Sequencing was performed with immunoSEQ multiplex PCR; in TCRdb, only in-frame clones are kept and a portion is missing. The sample consists of under 200,000 clones, under 80% of them appearing once. Sequenced input: PBMCs. All receptors derive from a young woman in good health and CMV-seronegative.

The CDR3 here is CAWSPLPGWGRTDTQYF. The CDR3, as DNA: TGTGCCTGGAGTCCCCTCCCTGGATGGGGGAGGACAGATACGCAGTATTTT. The rearrangement joins TRBV30 to TRBJ2-3; D perhaps matches TRBD2 (6 bases). The V end lost 2 bases, the J end lost 3 bases, and 21 bases lay between the germline ends. The CDR3 totals 17 residues. The germline V gene has CDR1 GTSNPN and CDR2 SVGIG (reference sequence). The full variable domain, rest sourced from reference TRBV30 and TRBJ2-3, is SQTIHQWPATLVQPVGSPLSLECTVEGTSNPNLYWYRQAAGRGLQLLFYSVGIGQISSEVPQNLSASRPQDRQFILSSKKLLLSDSGFYLCAWSPLPGWGRTDTQYFGPGTRLTVL.

The chain has TRBV28 and TRBJ1-5; 8 nucleotides agree with TRBD1. Germline CDR1 is MDHEN and CDR2 is SYDVKM. With 5 bases clipped from V and 0 bases from J, the junction kept 12 bases outside the gene matches. The CDR3 loop spans 18 amino acids. This chain's CDR3 is CASSAIGTGSFSNQPQHF. The CDR3 nucleotides are TGTGCCAGCAGTGCTATTGGGACAGGATCTTTTAGCAATCAGCCCCAGCATTTT. The variable domain in full, with the rest retrieved from reference TRBV28 and TRBJ1-5, is DVKVTQSSRYLVKRTGEKVFLECVQDMDHENMFWYRQDPGLGLRLIYFSYDVKMKEKGDIPEGYSVSREKKERFSLILESASTNQTSMYLCASSAIGTGSFSNQPQHFGDGTRLSIL.

The chain couples TRBV5-4 to TRBJ2-5; TRBD1 aligns across 9 bases. Germline V CDR1 and CDR2: SGHNT, YYREEE (reference sequence). With 0 bases clipped from V and 3 bases from J, the junction kept 3 bases outside the gene matches. The CDR3 spans 15 residues. CDR3 residues: CASSLDRGQEETQYF. In DNA, the CDR3 is TGTGCCAGCAGCTTGGACAGGGGGCAAGAAGAGACCCAGTACTTC.

J is TRBJ2-5 and V is TRBV15; possibly TRBD1 for D (6 bases). Germline V gene sequence: CDR1 LNHNV, CDR2 YYDKDF (reference sequence). With 3 bases removed from V and 1 base from J, the gap between germline ends came to 12 bases. The CDR3 has 15 amino acids. The CDR3 DNA is TGTGCCACCAGCAGTCAACAGGGTTCCCAAGAGACCCAGTACTTC. Translating it yields CATSSQQGSQETQYF.

The CDR3, as DNA: TGTGCCAGCAGCTTAGGAGGCTCCGGGTTCGGTGGCTACACCTTC. Its translation is CASSLGGSGFGGYTF. The V and J genes are TRBV7-9 and TRBJ1-2; the D is unclear. The CDR3 extends over 15 amino acids. Per the germline V gene, CDR1 is SEHNR and CDR2 is FQNEAQ (reference sequence). Trimming took 1 base from V and 7 from J, leaving 16 bases between them.

The chain combines TRBV2 with TRBJ1-1; D ambiguous. CDR1 and CDR2 (germline): SNHLY, FYNNEI. V lost 11 bases to trimming and J lost 7 bases, with 17 bases between them. There are 12 residues in the CDR3. The DNA of the CDR3 is TGTGCCTGCCGCCCCGTGTTGAGTGAAGCTTTCTTT. Translating it yields CACRPVLSEAFF.

This chain connects TRBV25-1 to TRBJ1-2; possible D gene TRBD1, 6 bases. The V and J ends lost 3 bases and 8 bases respectively, with 16 bases between them. The germline V gene encodes CDR1 MGHDK and CDR2 SYGVNS. This CDR3 is 14 amino acids long. The CDR3: CASSDRGGVEGYTF. The CDR3 DNA reads TGTGCCAGCAGTGATAGGGGGGGCGTGGAGGGCTACACCTTC.

This chain connects TRBV5-4 to TRBJ2-3, with TRBD1 as a possible D gene (6 bases). CDR3 length equals 15 residues. Germline V CDR1 and CDR2: SGHNT, YYREEE (reference sequence). Trimming took 2 bases from V and 1 from J, leaving 11 bases between them. DNA of the CDR3: TGTGCCAGCAGCTTTAGAGGGGGAGGCACAGATACGCAGTATTTT. Protein product: CASSFRGGGTDTQYF.

The chain couples TRBV6-6 to TRBJ1-1, with 9 bases fitting TRBD1. The ends lost 4 bases at V and 8 bases at J; junction bases unmatched: 8. The length of the CDR3 is 14 residues. Germline CDR1 reads MNHNY; CDR2 reads SVGAGI (reference sequence). The CDR3, as DNA: TGTGCCAGCAGTTTTCGAGGAGGACAGGGGGAAGCTTTCTTT. Translating it yields CASSFRGGQGEAFF.

Points on this clone: An end of the junction does not agree with germline; a read error may underlie this. The gene calls are TRBV7-7 and TRBJ2-2; weak D call: TRBD1 (6 bases). Germline V gene sequence: CDR1 SSHAT, CDR2 FNYEAQ (reference sequence). The CDR3 length is 14 residues. As DNA, the CDR3 is TGTGCTAGCAGCCGGGACATTAACACCGGGGAGCTGTTTTTT. Amino acids: CASSRDINTGELFF.

The CDR3 DNA is TGTGCCAGTAGTATGGCCGGGACAATTGTCCCCATTCAGTACTTC. Protein sequence: CASSMAGTIVPIQYF. The V and J genes are TRBV19 and TRBJ2-4, with D possibly matching TRBD1 (6 bases). CDR1 LNHDA and CDR2 SQIVND come from the germline V gene (reference sequence). There are 15 residues in the CDR3. Trimming pared 3 bases from V and 9 bases from J, leaving 18 bases between.

This rearrangement joins TRBV28 to TRBJ1-4, with D tentatively TRBD1 (6 bases). V shed 7 bases and J shed 3 bases, with 15 bases lying between them. Germline V gene data show CDR1 as MDHEN and CDR2 as SYDVKM. This CDR3 is built from 15 residues. CDR3 sequence reads: CASNSGGRANEKLFF. The CDR3 coding sequence is TGTGCCAGCAACTCGGGGGGGCGGGCTAATGAAAAACTGTTTTTT.

This clone has just one count. Here the CDR3 DNA reads TGCAGCGCAGAGACAGGGAATCCCTCTGGGGCCAACGTCCTGACTTTC. Translation gives CSAETGNPSGANVLTF. This chain joins TRBV29-1 and TRBJ2-6; 7 bases align to TRBD1. Germline V CDR1 and CDR2: SQVTM, ANQGSEA. V shed 7 bases and J 0 bases; nucleotides not matched to a gene: 9. The CDR3 has 16 residues.

The chain uses TRBV5-1 and TRBJ1-6; D is unresolved. The CDR3 is made up of 13 amino acids. Deletions cut 4 bases from V and 5 bases from J, with 7 bases between. The germline V gene encodes CDR1 SGHRS and CDR2 YFSETQ. The CDR3 loop is CASSREDNSPLHF. CDR3 DNA sequence: TGCGCCAGCAGCCGGGAGGATAATTCACCCCTCCACTTT.

CDR3 in DNA: TGTGCCTGGAGTCCCGACAGTAATCAGCCCCAGCATTTT. This gives the protein CAWSPDSNQPQHF. The rearrangement uses TRBV30 and TRBJ1-5, with D maybe TRBD1 (5 bases). Trimming stripped 2 bases from V and 4 bases from J, with 9 bases between. The CDR3 has 13 residues. In germline, CDR1 is GTSNPN, CDR2 SVGIG (reference sequence).

The chain links TRBV5-1 to TRBJ2-2; perhaps TRBD1 as D (5 bases). The CDR3 spans 14 residues. Germline V gene sequence: CDR1 SGHRS, CDR2 YFSETQ. V was clipped by 0 bases and J by 4 bases, with 7 bases between them. The CDR3 protein is CASSLGRATGELFF. The CDR3 DNA follows: TGCGCCAGCAGCTTGGGCAGGGCCACCGGGGAGCTGTTTTTT.

This chain uses TRBV18 with TRBJ1-4; D call uncertain. Germline V gene lookup returns CDR1 KGHSH and CDR2 LQKENI. CDR3 length: 16 residues. V lost 3 bases, J lost 0 bases, and 11 bases lay in between. CDR3: CASSPVHLATNEKLFF. The CDR3 DNA sequence: TGTGCCAGCTCACCGGTCCACTTAGCAACTAATGAAAAACTGTTTTTT.

J is TRBJ1-5 and V is TRBV6-5; no reliable D call. The CDR3 length is 15 residues. Germline CDR1 is MNHEY and CDR2 is SVGAGI. Trimming removed 0 bases at V and 5 bases at J, with 11 bases between. The CDR3 DNA sequence: TGTGCCAGCAGTTACTCGGTCTCGGGTCATCAGCCCCAGCATTTT. It translates to CASSYSVSGHQPQHF.

This clone turned up a few times. This chain uses TRBV5-4 with TRBJ1-1; perhaps TRBD1 as D (5 bases). Germline CDR1 is SGHNT and CDR2 is YYREEE (reference sequence). CDR3 length equals 16 residues. V lost 0 bases and J lost 3, with 15 bases in between. The CDR3 is CASSLGPGRGDTEAFF. Written as DNA, the CDR3 is TGTGCCAGCAGCTTGGGGCCGGGGAGGGGTGACACTGAAGCTTTCTTT.

This clone was seen more than once but under ten times. This chain joins TRBV18 and TRBJ2-7; a possible D gene is TRBD2 (6 bases). This CDR3 contains 16 residues. Germline V gene data show CDR1 as KGHSH and CDR2 as LQKENI. The ends were cut back, 6 bases at V and 1 base at J, with 19 bases in the middle. CDR3 sequence reads: CASSGLTGLRSYEQYF. The CDR3 DNA follows: TGTGCCAGCTCGGGGCTTACGGGACTCCGATCCTACGAGCAGTACTTC.

The chain recombines TRBV19 with TRBJ1-6, with D uncertain. This CDR3 region has 13 residues. Trimming took 0 bases from V and 12 from J, leaving 9 bases between them. CDR1 is LNHDA, CDR2 SQIVND, per germline (reference sequence). In DNA, the CDR3 is TGTGCCAGTAGTATAGACGGGTCGAAACCCCTCCACTTT. Its protein product is CASSIDGSKPLHF.

The chain is built from TRBV6-6 and TRBJ1-5; D is uncertain. This CDR3 comprises 15 residues. Germline lookup yields CDR1 MNHNY and CDR2 SVGAGI (reference sequence). Trimming stripped 6 bases from V and 4 bases from J, with 16 bases between. The CDR3 sequence is CASSLLAGPNQPQHF. The DNA of the CDR3 is TGTGCCAGCAGCCTCCTCGCAGGTCCGAATCAGCCCCAGCATTTT.

The chain recombines TRBV16 with TRBJ1-1; TRBD1 matches 9 bases. The V and J ends lost 2 bases and 5 bases, in that order; junction bases with no gene match: 6. The CDR3 is 15 amino acids. Germline V CDR1 and CDR2: KGHSY, FQNENV. The CDR3 is CASSQLDRGGTEAFF. CDR3 DNA sequence: TGTGCCAGCAGCCAACTGGACAGGGGAGGAACTGAAGCTTTCTTT.

V gene TRBV5-1 combines with J gene TRBJ1-1; the D gene is possibly TRBD1 (5 bases). The length of the CDR3 is 14 residues. V was pared by 4 bases and J by 4 bases, with 14 bases between. Germline V CDR1 and CDR2: SGHRS, YFSETQ. The DNA of the CDR3 is TGCGCCAGCAGCATAGTAGACAGCTCCACTGAAGCTTTCTTT. It encodes CASSIVDSSTEAFF.

The chain carries TRBV7-2 and TRBJ2-5; 8 positions match TRBD2. Losses at the gene ends were 1 base for V and 5 bases for J; bases not matched to a gene: 6. The CDR3 extends over 15 amino acids. Germline-derived CDR1 and CDR2 are SGHTA and FQGNSA. CDR3 sequence reads: CASSLDGGAWETQYF. DNA of the CDR3: TGTGCCAGCAGCTTAGACGGGGGGGCCTGGGAGACCCAGTACTTC.

This chain uses TRBV7-9 with TRBJ1-1, with no clear D. CDR3 length equals 14 residues. V lost 3 bases and J lost 4, with 12 bases in between. The germline gives CDR1 SEHNR, CDR2 FQNEAQ (reference sequence). CDR3 loop: CASSFPTFGTEAFF. CDR3 bases: TGTGCCAGCAGCTTCCCAACGTTCGGCACTGAAGCTTTCTTT.